Given below is one T cell receptor (beta chain) in context. These data come from a study of OX40 agonist ivuxolimab in advanced cancers. V lost 0 bases to trimming and J lost 1 base, with 10 bases between them. The V gene's germline CDR1 is SGHRS and CDR2 YFSETQ. CDR3 length equals 15 residues. This table comes from immunoSEQ multiplex PCR, and its TCRdb copy is limited to in-frame clones, with some not included. Of some 140,000 clones in the sample, 90% were seen once. This sequence joins TRBV5-1 and TRBJ1-1; perhaps TRBD1 as D (6 bases). Source: CD4+ or CD8+ T cells sorted from blood, taken in a trial of the OX40 agonist ivuxolimab. The receptor was isolated from an adult with an advanced solid tumor such as melanoma, head and neck, liver or kidney cancer. The CDR3 loop reads CASSLVQGQNTEAFF. CDR3 DNA: TGCGCCAGCAGCTTGGTACAGGGACAGAACACTGAAGCTTTCTTT.